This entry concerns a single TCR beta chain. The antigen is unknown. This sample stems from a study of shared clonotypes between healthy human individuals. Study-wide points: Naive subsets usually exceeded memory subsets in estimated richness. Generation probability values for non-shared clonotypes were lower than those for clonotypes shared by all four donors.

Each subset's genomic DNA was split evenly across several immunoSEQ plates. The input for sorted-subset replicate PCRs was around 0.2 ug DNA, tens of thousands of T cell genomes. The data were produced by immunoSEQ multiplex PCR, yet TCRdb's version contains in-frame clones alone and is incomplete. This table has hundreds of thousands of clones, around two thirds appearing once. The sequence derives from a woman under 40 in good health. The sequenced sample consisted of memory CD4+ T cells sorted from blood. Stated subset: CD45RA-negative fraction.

DNA for the CDR3: TGTGCCAGCAGCAAATTAGGGTCCCTAGGATCTGGAGATACGCAGTATTTT. Amino acid sequence: CASSKLGSLGSGDTQYF. The chain combines TRBV11-2 with TRBJ2-3; D call uncertain. This CDR3 is built from 17 residues. The germline V and J ends were trimmed by 5 bases and 5 bases, with 23 bases remaining between them. Per germline, CDR1 SGHAT and CDR2 FQNNGV.